This TCR beta chain was found in a study of T cells in tumors after PD-1 blockade. Repertoires were generated with immunoSEQ multiplex PCR, while TCRdb's copy carries only in-frame clones and drops some. This sample has over 60,000 clones; around 74% occur once, and the top ten carry approximately 4.5%. Germline V gene sequence: CDR1 KGHDR, CDR2 SFDVKD. CDR3 length: 15 residues. J lost 3 bases, V lost 2 bases, and 5 bases had no gene match. V usage is TRBV24-1 and J usage is TRBJ2-5; 7 nucleotides line up with TRBD1. The input for sequencing was PBMCs, taken after anti-PD-1 treatment. The sequence came from a human donor with basal cell carcinoma. As DNA, the CDR3 is TGTGCCACCAGTGATTCTGGGACAGATAAAGAGACCCAGTACTTC. It yields the protein CATSDSGTDKETQYF.